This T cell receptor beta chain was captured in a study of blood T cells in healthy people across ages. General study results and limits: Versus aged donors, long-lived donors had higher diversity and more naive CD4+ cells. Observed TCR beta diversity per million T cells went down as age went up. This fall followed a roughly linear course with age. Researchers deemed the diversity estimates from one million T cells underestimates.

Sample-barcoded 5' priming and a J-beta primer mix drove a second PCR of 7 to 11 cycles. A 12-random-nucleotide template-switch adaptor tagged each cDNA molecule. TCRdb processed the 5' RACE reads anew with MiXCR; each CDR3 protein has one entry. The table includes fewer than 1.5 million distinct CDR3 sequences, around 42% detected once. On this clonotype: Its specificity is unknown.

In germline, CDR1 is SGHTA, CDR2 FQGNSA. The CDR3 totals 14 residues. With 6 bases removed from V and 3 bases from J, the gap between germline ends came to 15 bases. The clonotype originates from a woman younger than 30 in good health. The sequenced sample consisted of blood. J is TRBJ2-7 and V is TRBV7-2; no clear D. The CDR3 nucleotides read TGTGCCAGCAGTATCGCCGGACGAGACTACGAGCAGTACTTC. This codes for CASSIAGRDYEQYF. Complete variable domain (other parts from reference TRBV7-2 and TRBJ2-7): GAGVSQSPSNKVTEKGKDVELRCDPISGHTALYWYRQSLGQGLEFLIYFQGNSAPDKSGLPSDRFSAERTGGSVSTLTIQRTQQEDSAVYLCASSIAGRDYEQYFGPGTRLTVT.